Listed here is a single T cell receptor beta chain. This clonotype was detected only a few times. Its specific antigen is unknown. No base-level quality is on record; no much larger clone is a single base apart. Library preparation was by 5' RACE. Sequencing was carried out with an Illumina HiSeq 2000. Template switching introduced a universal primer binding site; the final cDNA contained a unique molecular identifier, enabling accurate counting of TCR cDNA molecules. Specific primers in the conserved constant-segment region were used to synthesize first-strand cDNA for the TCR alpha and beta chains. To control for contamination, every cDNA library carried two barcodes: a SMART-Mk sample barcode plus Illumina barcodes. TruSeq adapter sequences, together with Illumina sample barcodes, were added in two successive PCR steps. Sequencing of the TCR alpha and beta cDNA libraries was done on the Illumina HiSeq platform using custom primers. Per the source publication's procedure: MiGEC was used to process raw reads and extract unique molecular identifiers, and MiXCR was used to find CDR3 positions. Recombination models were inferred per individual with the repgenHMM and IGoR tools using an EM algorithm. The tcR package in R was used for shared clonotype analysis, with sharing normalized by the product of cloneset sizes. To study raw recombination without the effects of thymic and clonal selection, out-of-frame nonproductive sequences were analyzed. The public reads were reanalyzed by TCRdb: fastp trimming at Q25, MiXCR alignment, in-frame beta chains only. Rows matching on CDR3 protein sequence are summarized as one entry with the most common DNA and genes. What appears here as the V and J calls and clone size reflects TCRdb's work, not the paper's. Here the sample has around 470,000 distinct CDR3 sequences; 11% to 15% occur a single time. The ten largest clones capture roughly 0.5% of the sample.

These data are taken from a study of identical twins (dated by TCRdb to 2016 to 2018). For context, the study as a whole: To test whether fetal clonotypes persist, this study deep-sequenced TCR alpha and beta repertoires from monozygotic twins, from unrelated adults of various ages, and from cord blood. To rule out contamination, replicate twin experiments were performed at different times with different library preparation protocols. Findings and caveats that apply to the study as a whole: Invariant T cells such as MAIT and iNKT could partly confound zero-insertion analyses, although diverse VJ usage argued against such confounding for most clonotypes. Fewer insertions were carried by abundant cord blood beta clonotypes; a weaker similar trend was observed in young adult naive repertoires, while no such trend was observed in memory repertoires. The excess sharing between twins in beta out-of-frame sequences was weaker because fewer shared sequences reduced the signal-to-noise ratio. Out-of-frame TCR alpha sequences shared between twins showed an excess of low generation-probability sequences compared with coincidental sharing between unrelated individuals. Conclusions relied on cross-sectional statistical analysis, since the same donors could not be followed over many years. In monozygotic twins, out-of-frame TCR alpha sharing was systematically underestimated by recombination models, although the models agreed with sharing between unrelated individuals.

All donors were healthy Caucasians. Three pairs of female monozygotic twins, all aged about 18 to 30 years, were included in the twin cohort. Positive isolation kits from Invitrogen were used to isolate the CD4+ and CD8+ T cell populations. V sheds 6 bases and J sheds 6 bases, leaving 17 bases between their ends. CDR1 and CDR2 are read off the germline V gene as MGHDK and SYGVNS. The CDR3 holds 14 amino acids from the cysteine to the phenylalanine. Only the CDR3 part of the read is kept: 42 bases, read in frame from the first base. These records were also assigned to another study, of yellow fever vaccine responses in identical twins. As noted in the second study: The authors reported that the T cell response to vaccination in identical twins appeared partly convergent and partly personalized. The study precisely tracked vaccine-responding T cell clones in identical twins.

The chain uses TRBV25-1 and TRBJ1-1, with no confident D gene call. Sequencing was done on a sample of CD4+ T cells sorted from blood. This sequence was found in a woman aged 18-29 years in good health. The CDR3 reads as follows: CASSPLSDGAEAFF. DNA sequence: TGTGCCAGCAGCCCCCTTTCGGACGGAGCTGAAGCTTTCTTT.